Following are 5 T cell receptor beta chains from one sample sequenced in a study of T cells in localized non-small cell lung cancer (dated by TCRdb to 2020 to 2021). Libraries were made using the immunoSEQ multiplex PCR assay. The table was pulled from immuneACCESS by TCRdb, which kept in-frame rearrangements only. Such tables lose some clones; where checked, under half of the loss comes from unresolved V genes, and the rest has no known cause. This sample holds 2,000 to 2,500 clones; about 25% were observed only once. The leading ten clones occupy under 30% of the sample. Sequenced here: lung tumor tissue, sampled before any cancer treatment. Receptors were obtained from a man aged 40 to 70 with stage II lung adenocarcinoma.

In this sample, this clone is medium-sized (0.01 to 0.1%). This rearrangement joins TRBV9 to TRBJ2-7; TRBD2 might be the D (5 bases). The V end was cut by 0 bases, the J end by 4 bases, with 14 bases between. CDR1 SGDLS and CDR2 YYNGEE come from the germline V gene. The CDR3 has 15 residues. The CDR3 protein is CASSVGESGIYEQYF. The CDR3 DNA is TGTGCCAGCAGCGTAGGGGAAAGCGGCATATACGAGCAGTACTTC.

This clone was detected a few times. The chain couples TRBV6-8 to TRBJ2-7; 8 bases are a match to TRBD1. J was trimmed by 12 bases and V by 6 bases; bases with no gene match: 13. Per germline, CDR1 MNHGY and CDR2 SAAAGT. The CDR3 contains 13 residues. In DNA form, the CDR3 reads TGTGCCAGCAGGCCTGACAGGGGAGGTTTGACGTACTTC. Translating gives CASRPDRGGLTYF.

The chain recombines TRBV2 with TRBJ2-1, with D possibly matching TRBD2 (6 bases). The CDR3 contains 15 residues. V gave up 6 bases and J gave up 8 bases, with 20 bases separating them. Germline V gene lookup returns CDR1 SNHLY and CDR2 FYNNEI. As DNA, the CDR3 is TGTGCCAGCAGCGCCAGACTAGTAGAGGGTGATGAGCAGTTCTTC. Amino acids: CASSARLVEGDEQFF. The complete variable domain, with remaining parts taken from reference TRBV2 and TRBJ2-1, reads EPEVTQTPSHQVTQMGQEVILRCVPISNHLYFYWYRQILGQKVEFLVSFYNNEISEKSEIFDDQFSVERPDGSNFTLKIRSTKLEDSAMYFCASSARLVEGDEQFFGPGTRLTVL.

This clone was counted a few times. This chain uses TRBV10-2 with TRBJ1-5; 8 nucleotides agree with TRBD1. Germline V gene data show CDR1 as WSHSY and CDR2 as SAAADI. V lost 8 bases, J lost 4 bases, and 7 bases stayed unmatched. This CDR3 has 14 residues. CDR3 DNA sequence: TGCGCCAGCTCCGGACAGGGTCGGAATCAGCCCCAGCATTTT. It is translated as CASSGQGRNQPQHF.

The chain combines TRBV19 with TRBJ1-4; 7 nucleotides line up with TRBD1. CDR1 is LNHDA and CDR2 is SQIVND in the germline V gene (reference sequence). This CDR3 is 15 amino acids long. The ends lost 2 bases at V and 7 bases at J; junction bases unmatched: 7. The CDR3 here is CASSIKGAGGEKLFF. For the CDR3, the DNA is TGTGCCAGTAGTATAAAGGGGGCGGGAGGTGAAAAACTGTTTTTT.